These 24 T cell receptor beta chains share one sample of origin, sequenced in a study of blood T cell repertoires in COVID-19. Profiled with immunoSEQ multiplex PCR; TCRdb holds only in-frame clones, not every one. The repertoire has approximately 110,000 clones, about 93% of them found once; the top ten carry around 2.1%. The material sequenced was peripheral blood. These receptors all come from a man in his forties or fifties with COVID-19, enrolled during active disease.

The CDR3 DNA follows: TGTGCCAGAAGCCAAAGGACTAGCTCGGAGACCCAGTACTTC. Residues: CARSQRTSSETQYF. The J gene is TRBJ2-5, the V gene TRBV5-3, with TRBD2 identical over 8 bases. Being an ORF, TRBV5-3 has a function that is uncertain. The length of the CDR3 is 14 residues. V was clipped by 4 bases and J by 5 bases; unmatched bases: 7.

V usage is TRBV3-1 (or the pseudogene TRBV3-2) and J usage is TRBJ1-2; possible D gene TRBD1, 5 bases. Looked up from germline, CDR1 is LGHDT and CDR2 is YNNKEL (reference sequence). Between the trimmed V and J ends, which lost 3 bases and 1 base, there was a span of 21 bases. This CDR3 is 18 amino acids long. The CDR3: CASSQALEGRWINYGYTF. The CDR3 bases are TGTGCCAGCAGCCAGGCCTTGGAGGGACGGTGGATTAACTATGGCTACACCTTC.

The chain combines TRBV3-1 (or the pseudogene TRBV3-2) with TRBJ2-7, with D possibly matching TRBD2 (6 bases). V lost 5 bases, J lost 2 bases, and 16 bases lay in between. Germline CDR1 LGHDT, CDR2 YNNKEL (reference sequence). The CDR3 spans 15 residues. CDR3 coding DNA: TGTGCCAGCAGCGGTCGCCTGGGACTGACCTACGAGCAGTACTTC. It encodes CASSGRLGLTYEQYF.

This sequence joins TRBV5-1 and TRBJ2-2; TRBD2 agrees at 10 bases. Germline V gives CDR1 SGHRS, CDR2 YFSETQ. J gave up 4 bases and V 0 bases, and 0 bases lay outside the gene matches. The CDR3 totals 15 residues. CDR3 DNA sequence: TGCGCCAGCAGCTTGGGGACTAGCGGCACCGGGGAGCTGTTTTTT. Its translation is CASSLGTSGTGELFF.

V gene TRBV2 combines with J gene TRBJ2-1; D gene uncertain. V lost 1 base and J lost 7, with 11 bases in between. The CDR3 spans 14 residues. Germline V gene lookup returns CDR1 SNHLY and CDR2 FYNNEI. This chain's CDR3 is CASSEVATQNEQFF. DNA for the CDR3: TGTGCCAGCAGTGAAGTAGCCACTCAGAATGAGCAGTTCTTC. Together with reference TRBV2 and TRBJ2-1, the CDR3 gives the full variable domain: EPEVTQTPSHQVTQMGQEVILRCVPISNHLYFYWYRQILGQKVEFLVSFYNNEISEKSEIFDDQFSVERPDGSNFTLKIRSTKLEDSAMYFCASSEVATQNEQFFGPGTRLTVL.

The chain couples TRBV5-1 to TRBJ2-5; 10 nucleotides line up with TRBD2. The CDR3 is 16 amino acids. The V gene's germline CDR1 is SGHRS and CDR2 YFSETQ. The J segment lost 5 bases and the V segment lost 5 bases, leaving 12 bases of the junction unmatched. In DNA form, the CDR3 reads TGCGCCAGCAGTACCGCCCTAGCGGGAGTGGGGGAGACCCAGTACTTC. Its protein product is CASSTALAGVGETQYF.

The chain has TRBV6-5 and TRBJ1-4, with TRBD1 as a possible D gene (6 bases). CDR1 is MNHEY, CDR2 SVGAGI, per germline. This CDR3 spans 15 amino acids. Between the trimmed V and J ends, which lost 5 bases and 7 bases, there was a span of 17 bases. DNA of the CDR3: TGTGCCAGCAGTACTACGACAGGAGGAGCTGAAAAACTGTTTTTT. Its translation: CASSTTTGGAEKLFF.

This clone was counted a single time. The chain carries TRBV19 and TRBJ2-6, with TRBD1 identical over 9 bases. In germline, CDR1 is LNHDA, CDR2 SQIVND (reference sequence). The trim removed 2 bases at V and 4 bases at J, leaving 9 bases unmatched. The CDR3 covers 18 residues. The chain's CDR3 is CASSIIQGAPRGANVLTF. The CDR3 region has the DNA TGTGCCAGTAGTATAATACAGGGGGCGCCGAGAGGGGCCAACGTCCTGACTTTC.

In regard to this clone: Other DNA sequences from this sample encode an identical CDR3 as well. CDR3: CASSIGRGTGELFF. The CDR3 DNA follows: TGTGCCAGTAGTATAGGAAGAGGTACCGGGGAGCTGTTTTTT. The V gene is TRBV19, the J gene TRBJ2-2; D is unclear. V shed 1 base and J shed 5 bases, with 8 bases lying between them. From germline, CDR1 is LNHDA and CDR2 SQIVND (reference sequence). This CDR3 region has 14 residues. Full variable domain (rest looked up from reference TRBV19 and TRBJ2-2): DGGITQSPKYLFRKEGQNVTLSCEQNLNHDAMYWYRQDPGQGLRLIYYSQIVNDFQKGDIAEGYSVSREKKESFPLTVTSAQKNPTAFYLCASSIGRGTGELFFGEGSRLTVL.

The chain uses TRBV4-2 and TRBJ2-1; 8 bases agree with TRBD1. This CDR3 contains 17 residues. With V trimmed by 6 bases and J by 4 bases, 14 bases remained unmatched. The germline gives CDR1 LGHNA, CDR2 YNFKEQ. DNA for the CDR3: TGTGCCAGCAGGCGCGGCCGGACAGGGCAGGGGTACAATGAGCAGTTCTTC. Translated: CASRRGRTGQGYNEQFF.

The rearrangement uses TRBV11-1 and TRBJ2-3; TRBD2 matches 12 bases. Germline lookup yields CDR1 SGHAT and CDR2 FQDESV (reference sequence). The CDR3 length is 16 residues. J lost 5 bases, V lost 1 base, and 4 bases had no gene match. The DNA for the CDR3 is TGTGCCAGCAGCTTAGGATGGACTAGCGGGATAGATACGCAGTATTTT. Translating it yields CASSLGWTSGIDTQYF.

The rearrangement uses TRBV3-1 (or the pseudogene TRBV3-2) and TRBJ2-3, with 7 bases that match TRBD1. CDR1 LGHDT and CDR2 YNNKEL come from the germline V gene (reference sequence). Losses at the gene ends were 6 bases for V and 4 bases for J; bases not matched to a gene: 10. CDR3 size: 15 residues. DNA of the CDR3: TGTGCCAGCAGTCCGACAGGGTCAAGGGCAGATACGCAGTATTTT. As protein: CASSPTGSRADTQYF.

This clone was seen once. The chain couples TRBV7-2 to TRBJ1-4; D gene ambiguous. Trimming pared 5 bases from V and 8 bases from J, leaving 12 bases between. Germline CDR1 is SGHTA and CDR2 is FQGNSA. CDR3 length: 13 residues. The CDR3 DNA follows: TGTGCCAGCAGCAGGGAGGCGAGGGAAAAACTGTTTTTT. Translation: CASSREAREKLFF.

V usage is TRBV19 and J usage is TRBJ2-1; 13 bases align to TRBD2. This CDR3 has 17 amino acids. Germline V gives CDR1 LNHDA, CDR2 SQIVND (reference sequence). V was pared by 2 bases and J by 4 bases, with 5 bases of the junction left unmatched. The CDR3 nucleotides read TGTGCCAGTAGTATACGGACTAGCGGGAGTCGGTACAATGAGCAGTTCTTC. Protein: CASSIRTSGSRYNEQFF. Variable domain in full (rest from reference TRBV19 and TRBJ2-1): DGGITQSPKYLFRKEGQNVTLSCEQNLNHDAMYWYRQDPGQGLRLIYYSQIVNDFQKGDIAEGYSVSREKKESFPLTVTSAQKNPTAFYLCASSIRTSGSRYNEQFFGPGTRLTVL.

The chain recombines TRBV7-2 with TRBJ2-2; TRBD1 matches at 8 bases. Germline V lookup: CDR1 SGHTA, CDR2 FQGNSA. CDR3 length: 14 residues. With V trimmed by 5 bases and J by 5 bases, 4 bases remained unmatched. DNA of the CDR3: TGTGCCAGCAGCCGGGACAGGACAACCGGGGAGCTGTTTTTT. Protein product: CASSRDRTTGELFF.

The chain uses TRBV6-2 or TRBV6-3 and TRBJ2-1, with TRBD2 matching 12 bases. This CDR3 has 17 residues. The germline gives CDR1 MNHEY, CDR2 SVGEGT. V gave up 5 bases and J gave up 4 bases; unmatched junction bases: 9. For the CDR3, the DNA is TGTGCCAGCAGTCCCCCTTCCACTAGCGGGGGGTACAATGAGCAGTTCTTC. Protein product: CASSPPSTSGGYNEQFF.

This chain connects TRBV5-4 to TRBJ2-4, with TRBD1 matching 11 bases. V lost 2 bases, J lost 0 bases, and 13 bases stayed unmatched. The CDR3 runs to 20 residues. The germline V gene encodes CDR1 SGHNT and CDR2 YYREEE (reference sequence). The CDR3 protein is CASSLLWDRGDPLAKNIQYF. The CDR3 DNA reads TGTGCCAGCAGCTTACTATGGGACAGGGGGGACCCCCTAGCCAAAAACATTCAGTACTTC.

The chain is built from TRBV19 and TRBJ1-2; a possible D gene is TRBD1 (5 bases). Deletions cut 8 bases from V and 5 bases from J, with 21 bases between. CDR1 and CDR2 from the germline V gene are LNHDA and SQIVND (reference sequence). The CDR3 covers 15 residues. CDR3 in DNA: TGTGCCAGTGGGATAACAGGCGTCAGGTTGTATGGCTACACCTTC. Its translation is CASGITGVRLYGYTF.

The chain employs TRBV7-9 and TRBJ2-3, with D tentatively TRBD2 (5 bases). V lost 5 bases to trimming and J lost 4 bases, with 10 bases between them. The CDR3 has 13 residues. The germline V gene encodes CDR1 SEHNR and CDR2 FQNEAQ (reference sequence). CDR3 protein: CASSGSVPDTQYF. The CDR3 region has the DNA TGTGCCAGCAGCGGGAGTGTCCCAGATACGCAGTATTTT.

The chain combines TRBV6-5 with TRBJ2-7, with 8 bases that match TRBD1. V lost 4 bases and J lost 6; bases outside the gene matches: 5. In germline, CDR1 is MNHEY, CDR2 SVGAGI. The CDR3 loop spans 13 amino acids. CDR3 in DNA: TGTGCCAGCAGTTCCGGGACAGGATTCGAGCAGTACTTC. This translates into CASSSGTGFEQYF.

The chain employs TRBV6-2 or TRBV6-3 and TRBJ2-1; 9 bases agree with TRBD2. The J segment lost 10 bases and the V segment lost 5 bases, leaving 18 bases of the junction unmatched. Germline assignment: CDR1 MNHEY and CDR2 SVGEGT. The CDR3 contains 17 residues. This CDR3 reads CASSPIPDAGGRGEQFF. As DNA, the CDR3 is TGTGCCAGCAGTCCCATTCCGGATGCGGGAGGGCGGGGGGAGCAGTTCTTC.

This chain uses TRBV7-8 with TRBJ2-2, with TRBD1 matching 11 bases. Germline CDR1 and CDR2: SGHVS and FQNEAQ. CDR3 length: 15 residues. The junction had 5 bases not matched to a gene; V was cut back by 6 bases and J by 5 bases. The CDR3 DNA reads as TGTGCCAGCAGAACCGGGACAGGGGGGACCGGGGAGCTGTTTTTT. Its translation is CASRTGTGGTGELFF.

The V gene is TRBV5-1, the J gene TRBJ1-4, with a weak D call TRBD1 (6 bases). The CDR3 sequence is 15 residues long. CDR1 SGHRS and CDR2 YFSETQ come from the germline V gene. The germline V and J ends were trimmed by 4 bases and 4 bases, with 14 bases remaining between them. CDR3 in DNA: TGCGCCAGCAGCGGACGGGGACAAAATAATGAAAAACTGTTTTTT. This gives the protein CASSGRGQNNEKLFF.

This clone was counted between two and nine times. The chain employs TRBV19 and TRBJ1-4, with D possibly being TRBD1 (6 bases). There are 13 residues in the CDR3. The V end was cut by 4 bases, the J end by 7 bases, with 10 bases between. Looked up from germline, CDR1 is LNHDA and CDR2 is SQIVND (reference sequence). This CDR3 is CASSRNRAEKLFF. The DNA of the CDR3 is TGTGCCAGTAGTAGGAACAGGGCTGAAAAACTGTTTTTT.